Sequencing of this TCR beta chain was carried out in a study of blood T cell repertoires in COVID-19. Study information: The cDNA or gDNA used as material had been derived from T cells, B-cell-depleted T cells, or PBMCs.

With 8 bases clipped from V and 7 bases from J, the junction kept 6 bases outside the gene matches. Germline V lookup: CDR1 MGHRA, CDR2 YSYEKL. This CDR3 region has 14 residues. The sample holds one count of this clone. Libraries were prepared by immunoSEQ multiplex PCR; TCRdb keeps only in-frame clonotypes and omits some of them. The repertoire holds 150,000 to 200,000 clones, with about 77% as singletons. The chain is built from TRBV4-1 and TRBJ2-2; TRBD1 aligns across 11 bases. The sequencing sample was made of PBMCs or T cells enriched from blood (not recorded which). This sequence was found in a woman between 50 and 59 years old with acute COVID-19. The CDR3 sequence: CASGDRGIHGELFF. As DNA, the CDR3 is TGCGCCAGCGGGGACAGGGGGATACACGGGGAGCTGTTTTTT.